The entry below gives a single T cell receptor beta chain sequence along with its context. Antigen specificity is unknown. Trimming removed 6 bases from V and 0 bases from J, with 13 bases in between. CDR1 ENHRY and CDR2 SYGVKD come from the germline V gene. This CDR3 is 15 amino acids long. Library preparation tagged each individual cDNA molecule with a unique molecular identifier. TCRdb re-called the RACE reads with MiXCR, one entry per CDR3 protein. The repertoire holds tens of thousands of distinct CDR3 sequences, with roughly 9.8% as singletons. Time point indicated: pre-sensitization, week 0. Treatment given: therapeutic diphenylcyclopropenone sensitization with weekly scalp DPC. Each patch test followed a blood draw. This specimen belongs to a study of human T cells and chemical hapten exposure. Study information: Sensitization employed 2% DPC on about 2 cm by about 2 cm of upper inner arm skin. Findings and caveats of the study: Significantly more large CDR3 similarity clusters were formed by expanded TCRs than by controls.

The source of this sequence is a woman in her forties or fifties with alopecia areata. Some clones in this sample may be carry-over from other donors' samples. This sequence joins TRBV10-3 and TRBJ2-3; possible D gene TRBD1, 6 bases. The specimen comprised whole blood, sampled in connection with sensitization to the hapten diphenylcyclopropenone (DPC). CDR3 sequence reads: CAISPTGTSTDTQYF. In DNA, the CDR3 is TGTGCCATCAGCCCTACAGGGACCAGCACAGATACGCAGTATTTT.